The 29 T cell receptor beta chains below were found in one sample sequenced in a study of T cell changes during pregnancy in multiple sclerosis. Produced via immunoSEQ multiplex PCR; TCRdb's table is partial and in-frame only. The sample comprises tens of thousands of clones, around 92% of which are singletons, and approximately 6.1% rests with the top ten. The sample in question was CD8+ T cells from peripheral blood mononuclear cells, obtained in the second trimester of pregnancy. The origin of the receptors is a female donor with multiple sclerosis, enrolled in a pregnancy study.

The chain links TRBV7-8 to TRBJ2-3; D not certain. Germline CDR1 reads SGHVS; CDR2 reads FQNEAQ. Trimming shortened V by 5 bases and J by 3 bases, and 9 bases separated the two germline ends. The CDR3 length is 13 residues. The chain's CDR3 is CASSPANTDTQYF. CDR3 bases: TGTGCCAGCAGCCCAGCGAATACAGATACGCAGTATTTT.

V usage is TRBV25-1 and J usage is TRBJ2-5, with TRBD1 matching over 9 bases. Per germline, CDR1 MGHDK and CDR2 SYGVNS. The CDR3 spans 14 residues. J was trimmed by 4 bases and V by 6 bases; bases with no gene match: 6. The CDR3 here is CASREGQGSETQYF. The CDR3, as DNA: TGTGCCAGCAGGGAAGGACAGGGGTCAGAGACCCAGTACTTC. Using reference TRBV25-1 and TRBJ2-5 for the parts outside the CDR3, the full variable domain is EADIYQTPRYLVIGTGKKITLECSQTMGHDKMYWYQQDPGMELHLIHYSYGVNSTEKGDLSSESTVSRIRTEHFPLTLESARPSHTSQYLCASREGQGSETQYFGPGTRLLVL.

V and J are TRBV6-1 and TRBJ1-3, with a possible D match to TRBD1 (5 bases). The length of the CDR3 is 16 residues. Germline V lookup: CDR1 MNHNS, CDR2 SASEGT. V was trimmed by 1 base and J by 5 bases, leaving 15 bases between them. As DNA, the CDR3 is TGTGCCAGCAGTGAAGAAAGGGCAGGGAGGCGAAACACCATATATTTT. As protein: CASSEERAGRRNTIYF.

The chain is built from TRBV6-5 and TRBJ2-2; TRBD1 matches at 7 bases. CDR1 is MNHEY, CDR2 SVGAGI, per germline. J was trimmed by 1 base and V by 6 bases; bases with no gene match: 2. This CDR3 comprises 14 residues. The CDR3 sequence: CASRRQGNTGELFF. The DNA for the CDR3 is TGTGCCAGCAGGAGACAGGGGAACACCGGGGAGCTGTTTTTT.

The CDR3 protein is CASSFAEGTGANVLTF. The CDR3 DNA sequence: TGTGCCAGCAGCTTTGCGGAGGGCACTGGGGCCAACGTCCTGACTTTC. The chain links TRBV5-8 to TRBJ2-6; possibly TRBD2 for D (6 bases). Germline CDR1 and CDR2: SGHTS and YDEGEE. V gave up 2 bases and J gave up 2 bases, with 11 bases separating them. This CDR3 contains 16 residues.

This chain uses TRBV4-3 with TRBJ2-1, with D possibly matching TRBD1 (6 bases). Germline CDR1 and CDR2: LGHNA and YSLEER. The length of the CDR3 is 14 residues. V lost 4 bases and J lost 7, with 14 bases in between. The CDR3 DNA is TGCGCCAGCAGCCTGCAGGGAACAGGGAATGAGCAGTTCTTC. Its translation: CASSLQGTGNEQFF.

The gene calls are TRBV7-9 and TRBJ1-1; TRBD1 is a possible D gene (6 bases). Germline-derived CDR1 and CDR2 are SEHNR and FQNEAQ (reference sequence). This CDR3 contains 13 residues. Deletions cut 4 bases from V and 1 base from J, with 7 bases between. CDR3 DNA: TGTGCCAGCAGCTCACAGGGGAACACTGAAGCTTTCTTT. Translated, it gives CASSSQGNTEAFF. The variable domain in full, completed from reference TRBV7-9 and TRBJ1-1, reads DTGVSQNPRHKITKRGQNVTFRCDPISEHNRLYWYRQTLGQGPEFLTYFQNEAQLEKSRLLSDRFSAERPKGSFSTLEIQRTEQGDSAMYLCASSSQGNTEAFFGQGTRLTVV.

The table lists this clone with a count of one. The J gene is TRBJ2-1, the V gene TRBV27; TRBD2 matches at 7 bases. Per germline, CDR1 MNHEY and CDR2 SMNVEV (reference sequence). The V and J ends lost 5 bases and 6 bases, in that order; junction bases with no gene match: 7. The CDR3 totals 14 residues. CDR3 amino acids: CASSLGAGTNEQFF. The CDR3 region has the DNA TGTGCCAGCAGTCTAGGAGCGGGAACCAATGAGCAGTTCTTC.

Only one count was recorded for this clone. The chain joins TRBV7-3 to TRBJ2-1; possibly TRBD1 for D (6 bases). Trimming stripped 5 bases from V and 4 bases from J, with 21 bases between. CDR1 and CDR2 (germline): SGHTA, FQGTGA. The CDR3 loop spans 17 amino acids. The CDR3 is CASSPHRTRTVYNEQFF. CDR3 DNA: TGTGCCAGCAGCCCACATCGAACTAGGACAGTATACAATGAGCAGTTCTTC.

The V call is TRBV7-8, the J call TRBJ1-2, with 11 positions matching TRBD1. V dropped 3 bases and J dropped 3; count of bases not matched to a gene: 9. Germline lookup yields CDR1 SGHVS and CDR2 FQNEAQ. CDR3 length: 17 amino acids. This CDR3 reads CASSLDRRTGGDYGYTF. The CDR3 bases are TGTGCCAGCAGCTTGGACCGAAGGACAGGGGGCGACTATGGCTACACCTTC.

Only a few counts were recorded for this clone. The chain couples TRBV30 to TRBJ2-7; TRBD2 aligns across 13 bases. CDR1 and CDR2 (germline): GTSNPN, SVGIG (reference sequence). V lost 4 bases to trimming and J lost 5 bases; unmatched junction nucleotides: 8. The CDR3 sequence is 15 residues long. In nucleotides, the CDR3 is TGTGCCTGGACTCCTATACTAGCGGGAGGGGACGAGCAGTACTTC. Its protein product is CAWTPILAGGDEQYF.

The chain is built from TRBV7-9 and TRBJ1-3, with TRBD1 identical over 9 bases. Germline V gene data show CDR1 as SEHNR and CDR2 as FQNEAQ (reference sequence). Unmatched junction bases numbered 8, after V lost 2 bases and J lost 3 bases. The CDR3 length is 17 residues. The CDR3 DNA reads as TGTGCCAGCAGCTTATCTCCCGGGACAGGGAATGGAAACACCATATATTTT. Translation: CASSLSPGTGNGNTIYF.

The chain combines TRBV9 with TRBJ2-1; maybe TRBD1 (5 bases). Germline CDR1 SGDLS, CDR2 YYNGEE. Deletions cut 0 bases from V and 0 bases from J, with 10 bases between. This CDR3 has 16 amino acids. In nucleotides, the CDR3 is TGTGCCAGCAGCGTAGGTGGGGCCCTCTCCTACAATGAGCAGTTCTTC. Its translation is CASSVGGALSYNEQFF.

The table lists this clone with a count of one. This chain joins TRBV5-1 and TRBJ2-1; TRBD2 is a possible D gene (6 bases). The CDR3 runs to 15 residues. V was clipped by 6 bases and J by 0 bases, with 13 bases between them. The V gene's germline CDR1 is SGHRS and CDR2 YFSETQ. DNA for the CDR3: TGCGCCAGCACCTATAGCGGTAGCTCCTACAATGAGCAGTTCTTC. Its protein is CASTYSGSSYNEQFF. Full variable domain (remainder filled in from reference TRBV5-1 and TRBJ2-1): KAGVTQTPRYLIKTRGQQVTLSCSPISGHRSVSWYQQTPGQGLQFLFEYFSETQRNKGNFPGRFSGRQFSNSRSEMNVSTLELGDSALYLCASTYSGSSYNEQFFGPGTRLTVL.

The genes are TRBV2 and TRBJ2-5; 12 bases are a match to TRBD2. With V trimmed by 4 bases and J by 6 bases, 9 bases remained unmatched. This CDR3 comprises 16 residues. The germline V gene has CDR1 SNHLY and CDR2 FYNNEI. In DNA form, the CDR3 reads TGTGCCAGCAGTGCCCTCCAGCGGACTAGCGGGAAGACCCAGTACTTC. Encoded protein: CASSALQRTSGKTQYF.

The J gene is TRBJ2-1, the V gene TRBV2; weak D call: TRBD2 (5 bases). Germline CDR1 reads SNHLY; CDR2 reads FYNNEI. This CDR3 spans 13 amino acids. The V end was cut by 6 bases, the J end by 13 bases, with 19 bases between. The chain's CDR3 is CASSRSRSEQQFF. The CDR3 DNA follows: TGTGCCAGCAGCCGTAGCCGTAGCGAGCAACAGTTCTTC. Looking up the rest from reference TRBV2 and TRBJ2-1 gives the full variable domain: EPEVTQTPSHQVTQMGQEVILRCVPISNHLYFYWYRQILGQKVEFLVSFYNNEISEKSEIFDDQFSVERPDGSNFTLKIRSTKLEDSAMYFCASSRSRSEQQFFGPGTRLTVL.

The chain carries TRBV7-6 and TRBJ2-7, with a tentative D call TRBD2 (5 bases). The CDR3 has 15 residues. The germline V and J ends were trimmed by 7 bases and 2 bases, with 18 bases remaining between them. Germline V gene lookup returns CDR1 SGHVS and CDR2 FNYEAQ. The CDR3 reads CASTLDPDSAYEQYF. The CDR3 coding sequence is TGTGCCAGCACCTTGGATCCGGACTCGGCCTACGAGCAGTACTTC. The entire variable domain, with the rest obtained from reference TRBV7-6 and TRBJ2-7, is as follows: GAGVSQSPRYKVTKRGQDVALRCDPISGHVSLYWYRQALGQGPEFLTYFNYEAQQDKSGLPNDRFSAERPEGSISTLTIQRTEQRDSAMYRCASTLDPDSAYEQYFGPGTRLTVT.

The chain joins TRBV2 to TRBJ2-5, with 8 nucleotides matching TRBD2. Unmatched junction bases numbered 4, after V lost 7 bases and J lost 3 bases. The germline V gene has CDR1 SNHLY and CDR2 FYNNEI. The CDR3 has 13 residues. CDR3 protein: CASTLSGEETQYF. The CDR3 coding sequence is TGTGCCAGCACCCTTAGCGGGGAAGAGACCCAGTACTTC.

The chain employs TRBV14 and TRBJ2-2; 7 positions agree with TRBD1. The CDR3 is 15 residues long. V gave up 5 bases and J gave up 0 bases; unmatched junction bases: 3. The germline V gene encodes CDR1 SGHDN and CDR2 FVKESK. This chain's CDR3 is CASSVGQTNTGELFF. In DNA, the CDR3 is TGTGCCAGCAGCGTGGGACAGACGAACACCGGGGAGCTGTTTTTT.

This clone was detected once. This rearrangement joins TRBV6-1 to TRBJ2-2; 9 nucleotides match TRBD1. Losses at the gene ends were 0 bases for V and 7 bases for J; bases not matched to a gene: 3. Germline V gene data show CDR1 as MNHNS and CDR2 as SASEGT. The CDR3 runs to 15 residues. The CDR3 protein is CASSEAGTGLGELFF. In nucleotides, the CDR3 is TGTGCCAGCAGTGAAGCCGGGACAGGGCTCGGGGAGCTGTTTTTT.

The chain recombines TRBV4-2 with TRBJ2-1; 7 bases align to TRBD2. The germline V gene has CDR1 LGHNA and CDR2 YNFKEQ. With V trimmed by 1 base and J by 8 bases, 14 bases remained unmatched. This CDR3 has 17 residues. CDR3: CASSQVTSSSGMDEQFF. The DNA of the CDR3 is TGTGCCAGCAGCCAAGTAACCAGCTCGAGCGGGATGGATGAGCAGTTCTTC.

The genes are TRBV19 and TRBJ2-1; 8 nucleotides agree with TRBD2. The CDR3 has 16 amino acids. V dropped 6 bases and J dropped 7; count of bases not matched to a gene: 14. Germline V CDR1 and CDR2: LNHDA, SQIVND (reference sequence). CDR3 region: CASRSLLAEYSNEQFF. The CDR3 bases are TGTGCCAGTAGATCCTTACTAGCGGAGTATAGTAATGAGCAGTTCTTC.

The chain recombines TRBV27 with TRBJ2-7; 8 bases line up with TRBD2. The germline CDR1 and CDR2 sequences are MNHEY and SMNVEV (reference sequence). Trimming at V came to 3 bases and at J to 1 base, leaving 5 bases not matched to a gene. This CDR3 region has 15 residues. The DNA for the CDR3 is TGTGCCAGCAGTTTCGAGAGCGGGAGTTCCTACGAGCAGTACTTC. Its translation: CASSFESGSSYEQYF.

The chain combines TRBV10-3 with TRBJ2-2; the D gene is possibly TRBD1 (6 bases). CDR3 length: 13 residues. V was shortened by 9 bases and J by 6 bases, with 14 bases between the two germline ends. Germline loops: CDR1 ENHRY, CDR2 SYGVKD. The DNA for the CDR3 is TGTGCCATGCTAACTCAGGGGCCCGGGGAGCTGTTTTTT. This translates into CAMLTQGPGELFF.

The rearrangement uses TRBV5-4 and TRBJ2-2, with 9 bases lining up with TRBD1. CDR3 length: 15 amino acids. V trimming: 8 bases; J trimming: 6 bases; junction bases outside the gene matches: 11. CDR1 SGHNT and CDR2 YYREEE come from the germline V gene (reference sequence). The CDR3 DNA is TGTGCCAGTTGCAGGACAGGGGAGAGTGCCGGGGAGCTGTTTTTT. Its protein product is CASCRTGESAGELFF.

This clone was seen once. The rearrangement links TRBV27 to TRBJ1-4; the match to TRBD1 covers 9 bases. J lost 8 bases, V lost 5 bases, and 6 bases had no gene match. Germline V gene data show CDR1 as MNHEY and CDR2 as SMNVEV (reference sequence). The CDR3 is made up of 14 amino acids. The CDR3: CASSQQGAWEKLFF. The CDR3 nucleotides read TGTGCCAGCAGTCAACAGGGGGCCTGGGAAAAACTGTTTTTT.

The chain joins TRBV11-2 to TRBJ2-7; D is unresolved. CDR3 length: 14 residues. The germline gives CDR1 SGHAT, CDR2 FQNNGV. V was shortened by 0 bases and J by 10 bases, with 16 bases between the two germline ends. The CDR3: CASSLDSGHAVQYF. The CDR3 nucleotides read TGTGCCAGCAGCTTAGACTCCGGTCACGCCGTCCAGTACTTC.

The V and J genes are TRBV4-3 and TRBJ1-2; D ambiguous. Looked up from germline, CDR1 is LGHNA and CDR2 is YSLEER. This CDR3 comprises 17 residues. Trimming removed 0 bases from V and 2 bases from J, with 16 bases in between. The CDR3 DNA sequence: TGCGCCAGCAGCCAAGATTCTCCCCCAGTGATGAACTATGGCTACACCTTC. Translating it yields CASSQDSPPVMNYGYTF.

The chain joins TRBV21-1 to TRBJ2-7; no DNA check was done on the table's D call, TRBD2. TRBV21-1 is a pseudogene. This CDR3 contains 15 residues. The CDR3 nucleotides are TGTGCCAGCAGAGGTCTCCGGGACTGTACCTACGAGCAGTACTTC. Protein sequence: CASRGLRDCTYEQYF.